Described below is a single T cell receptor (beta chain) sequence and its context. The target antigen is unknown. TCRdb keeps only in-frame clones here, not all; method: immunoSEQ multiplex PCR. The sample contains around 120,000 clones, 90% of which appear only once. This sample was taken from a study of T cell responses to AZD1222 COVID-19 vaccine. Notes on the study in general: Mostly white British, mostly female donors; authors suggested clonal diversity may be underestimated. Compared with day 0, the breadth and depth of the Spike-specific TCR repertoire rose significantly after two doses of AZD1222.

The V end was cut by 8 bases, the J end by 2 bases, with 11 bases between. This CDR3 contains 13 residues. The chain combines TRBV12-3 or TRBV12-4 with TRBJ2-3; D might be TRBD2 (7 bases). The starting material was peripheral blood, obtained on day 0 of AZD1222 vaccination. This TCR was recovered from an adult in good health. CDR3 sequence: CASGGATTDTQYF. CDR3 nucleotide sequence: TGTGCCAGCGGGGGGGCGACCACAGATACGCAGTATTTT.